The 28 T cell receptor beta chains below all came from one sample that was sequenced in a study of OX40 agonist ivuxolimab in advanced cancers. The assay was immunoSEQ multiplex PCR, and TCRdb's table has in-frame clones only and misses some. The sample lists approximately 79,000 clones, around 87% occurring once. The source material was CD4+ or CD8+ T cells sorted from blood, sampled in a trial of the OX40 agonist ivuxolimab. These receptors came from an adult with an advanced solid tumor such as melanoma, head and neck, liver or kidney cancer.

With regard to this clone: Its ends do not fully match the called genes, so a read error is possible. The CDR3 loop is CASREGLNYGYTF. For the CDR3, the DNA is TGTGCCAGCAGGGAAGGACTTAACTATGGCTACACCTTC. The chain uses TRBV2 and TRBJ1-2; D is unresolved. The CDR3 runs 13 residues. Germline CDR1 is SNHLY and CDR2 is FYNNEI.

The chain carries TRBV28 and TRBJ1-2; unclear D gene. Germline assignment: CDR1 MDHEN and CDR2 SYDVKM. CDR3 size: 13 residues. V gave up 3 bases and J gave up 4 bases, with 9 bases separating them. The CDR3 DNA reads TGTGCCAGCAGTTTCGTGGGGTTCTATGGCTACACCTTC. Protein sequence: CASSFVGFYGYTF.

The chain combines TRBV28 with TRBJ2-6; D remains unclear. CDR1 MDHEN and CDR2 SYDVKM come from the germline V gene. The germline V and J ends were trimmed by 10 bases and 4 bases, with 17 bases remaining between them. The CDR3 has 15 amino acids. The CDR3 DNA sequence: TGTGCCACCCGCCGCAGCTCCTCGGGGGCCAACGTCCTGACTTTC. It is translated as CATRRSSSGANVLTF.

This clone was observed many times. V gene TRBV19 combines with J gene TRBJ2-7, with D possibly called TRBD1 or TRBD2 (5 bases each). Looked up from germline, CDR1 is LNHDA and CDR2 is SQIVND (reference sequence). The germline V and J ends were trimmed by 6 bases and 7 bases, with 10 bases remaining between them. There are 11 residues in the CDR3. The CDR3 DNA is TGTGCCAGTAGAGAGGGGCGAGAGCAGTACTTC. Protein product: CASREGREQYF.

The chain carries TRBV15 and TRBJ1-5; D uncertain. The germline V gene encodes CDR1 LNHNV and CDR2 YYDKDF (reference sequence). Trimming removed 1 base at V and 6 bases at J, with 10 bases between. The CDR3 totals 14 residues. CDR3 residues: CATSRAGGGQPQHF. CDR3 coding DNA: TGTGCCACCAGCAGAGCAGGAGGAGGTCAGCCCCAGCATTTT.

This sequence joins TRBV5-6 and TRBJ2-5; D is perhaps TRBD1 or TRBD2 (5 bases each). V dropped 4 bases and J dropped 5 bases, with 12 bases sitting between them. Germline-derived CDR1 and CDR2 are SGHDT and YYEEEE. The CDR3 loop spans 13 amino acids. The chain's CDR3 is CASSPGTGETQYF. The CDR3 DNA follows: TGTGCCAGCAGCCCCGGGACGGGGGAGACCCAGTACTTC.

The rearrangement joins TRBV6-6 to TRBJ1-1; 9 bases fit TRBD1. This CDR3 is 13 amino acids long. Germline V lookup: CDR1 MNHNY, CDR2 SVGAGI (reference sequence). V was pared by 6 bases and J by 5 bases, with 4 bases of the junction left unmatched. This CDR3 reads CASRTQGATEAFF. In DNA form, the CDR3 reads TGTGCCAGCAGGACACAGGGGGCTACTGAAGCTTTCTTT.

The chain combines TRBV7-3 with TRBJ2-3; the D gene is possibly TRBD1 (6 bases). The germline V gene has CDR1 SGHTA and CDR2 FQGTGA. V lost 6 bases, J lost 0 bases, and 10 bases lay in between. The CDR3 has 14 amino acids. The CDR3 loop is CASRAGASTDTQYF. The CDR3 bases are TGTGCCAGCAGGGCAGGGGCTAGCACAGATACGCAGTATTTT.

The chain links TRBV28 to TRBJ2-7; D ambiguous. Germline CDR1 and CDR2: MDHEN and SYDVKM. Trimming pared 3 bases from V and 9 bases from J, leaving 18 bases between. The CDR3 sequence is 14 residues long. The DNA for the CDR3 is TGTGCCAGCAGTTTGGGTGGTCCCCAATCGGGGCAGTACTTC. As protein: CASSLGGPQSGQYF.

The chain has TRBV5-8 and TRBJ1-2; D ambiguous. V shed 0 bases and J shed 3 bases, with 12 bases lying between them. Germline V gene lookup returns CDR1 SGHTS and CDR2 YDEGEE. The length of the CDR3 is 15 residues. For the CDR3, the DNA is TGTGCCAGCAGCTTGGCCGGGGTAGTTTACTATGGCTACACCTTC. This translates into CASSLAGVVYYGYTF.

The chain combines TRBV28 with TRBJ1-5; D possibly corresponds to TRBD1 (5 bases). Germline V CDR1 and CDR2: MDHEN, SYDVKM. Trimming removed 7 bases from V and 11 bases from J, with 30 bases in between. The CDR3 has 17 amino acids. The CDR3 bases are TGTGCCAGCACCCTCAGGGAAGGATCACCGACCTGGCGGGCCCAGCATTTT. This sequence encodes CASTLREGSPTWRAQHF.

The rearrangement links TRBV10-2 to TRBJ2-5, with TRBD2 matching 7 bases. The germline CDR1 and CDR2 sequences are WSHSY and SAAADI. The CDR3 loop spans 15 amino acids. The V segment lost 4 bases and the J segment 5 bases; nucleotides outside the gene matches: 10. CDR3 amino acids: CASSGGGGRIETQYF. The DNA of the CDR3 is TGCGCCAGCAGTGGGGGGGGTGGACGCATCGAGACCCAGTACTTC.

This chain connects TRBV2 to TRBJ2-2, with unresolved D. Germline V gives CDR1 SNHLY, CDR2 FYNNEI. V lost 3 bases to trimming and J lost 7 bases, with 9 bases between them. The CDR3 is 13 amino acids. This CDR3 is CASSDYDGGELFF. The DNA of the CDR3 is TGTGCCAGCAGTGACTACGATGGCGGGGAGCTGTTTTTT.

The chain links TRBV28 to TRBJ1-2; TRBD1 agrees at 10 bases. Germline loops: CDR1 MDHEN, CDR2 SYDVKM. There are 14 residues in the CDR3. V shed 8 bases, J shed 5 bases, and the junction held 8 bases outside the gene matches. CDR3 loop: CASRTWDRGYGYTF. CDR3 bases: TGTGCCAGCCGGACCTGGGACAGGGGTTATGGCTACACCTTC.

CDR3 residues: CAIRRQGHSEAFF. The CDR3 nucleotides are TGTGCCATCAGAAGACAGGGGCACAGTGAAGCTTTCTTT. The V call is TRBV10-3, the J call TRBJ1-1; 8 nucleotides align to TRBD1. The germline V gene has CDR1 ENHRY and CDR2 SYGVKD. Losses at the gene ends were 6 bases for V and 7 bases for J; bases not matched to a gene: 7. The CDR3 consists of 13 residues.

The V and J genes are TRBV6-6 and TRBJ1-2; D remains ambiguous. The V end lost 6 bases, the J end lost 7 bases, and 18 bases lay between the germline ends. CDR3 size: 14 residues. Germline values: CDR1 MNHNY, CDR2 SVGAGI (reference sequence). The CDR3 protein is CASSPDEGRLGYTF. For the CDR3, the DNA is TGTGCCAGCAGCCCTGACGAAGGACGACTTGGCTACACCTTC.

The chain couples TRBV7-9 to TRBJ1-1; a weak D match, TRBD1 (5 bases). This CDR3 region has 13 residues. Germline V lookup: CDR1 SEHNR, CDR2 FQNEAQ (reference sequence). The germline V and J ends were trimmed by 6 bases and 1 base, with 9 bases remaining between them. The CDR3 sequence: CASRAQGNTEAFF. The DNA for the CDR3 is TGTGCCAGCAGGGCGCAGGGGAACACTGAAGCTTTCTTT.

Only one count was recorded for this clone. The J gene is TRBJ2-5, the V gene TRBV7-2, with D perhaps TRBD1 (5 bases). Trimming shortened V by 5 bases and J by 1 base, and 11 bases separated the two germline ends. Germline loops: CDR1 SGHTA, CDR2 FQGNSA. The CDR3 contains 14 residues. CDR3 nucleotides: TGTGCCAGCAGCCCATCACAGGCCCAAGAGACCCAGTACTTC. The encoded protein is CASSPSQAQETQYF.

This chain uses TRBV2 with TRBJ2-3; D tentatively reads TRBD1 or TRBD2 (5 bases each). Germline assignment: CDR1 SNHLY and CDR2 FYNNEI. V was cut by 6 bases and J by 0 bases, with 10 bases left in between. This CDR3 has 14 amino acids. Here the CDR3 DNA reads TGTGCCAGCAGCCCGGGGCAGAGCACAGATACGCAGTATTTT. Translating it yields CASSPGQSTDTQYF. The full variable domain, rest sourced from reference TRBV2 and TRBJ2-3, is EPEVTQTPSHQVTQMGQEVILRCVPISNHLYFYWYRQILGQKVEFLVSFYNNEISEKSEIFDDQFSVERPDGSNFTLKIRSTKLEDSAMYFCASSPGQSTDTQYFGPGTRLTVL.

The chain carries TRBV2 and TRBJ2-1; TRBD1 might be the D (6 bases). Deletions cut 6 bases from V and 4 bases from J, with 10 bases between. The germline gives CDR1 SNHLY, CDR2 FYNNEI. The CDR3 runs to 13 residues. CDR3 DNA: TGTGCCAGCAGGGCAGGGGAATACAATGAGCAGTTCTTC. It is translated as CASRAGEYNEQFF.

This rearrangement joins TRBV11-2 to TRBJ2-5; D call uncertain. The tail of the sequence fits TRBJ2-7 better, so the J call may be wrong. This CDR3 has 14 amino acids. Germline values: CDR1 SGHAT, CDR2 FQNNGV. The CDR3: CASSSVLVLHEQYF. CDR3 bases: TGTGCCAGCAGCTCCGTCCTAGTTCTACACGAGCAGTACTTC.

V is TRBV5-4 and J is TRBJ2-1; 8 positions match TRBD2. The CDR3 totals 15 residues. V trimming: 2 bases; J trimming: 6 bases; junction bases outside the gene matches: 7. Germline values: CDR1 SGHNT, CDR2 YYREEE (reference sequence). The CDR3 loop reads CASSFAGGGANEQFF. CDR3 nucleotides: TGTGCCAGCAGCTTCGCGGGGGGCGGTGCCAATGAGCAGTTCTTC. The whole variable domain, remainder taken from reference TRBV5-4 and TRBJ2-1, is ETGVTQSPTHLIKTRGQQVTLRCSSQSGHNTVSWYQQALGQGPQFIFQYYREEENGRGNFPPRFSGLQFPNYSSELNVNALELDDSALYLCASSFAGGGANEQFFGPGTRLTVL.

J is TRBJ1-4 and V is TRBV9; 8 nucleotides align to TRBD1. In germline, CDR1 is SGDLS, CDR2 YYNGEE. V was clipped by 3 bases and J by 5 bases; unmatched bases: 3. The length of the CDR3 is 14 residues. The CDR3 is CASSAGGRNEKLFF. The CDR3 DNA reads as TGTGCCAGCAGCGCAGGGGGCCGGAATGAAAAACTGTTTTTT.

Concerning this clone: The junction differs from germline at one of its ends, possibly a read error. The rearrangement links TRBV7-6 to TRBJ2-2, with D possibly TRBD1 on 6 matching bases. Germline-derived CDR1 and CDR2 are SGHVS and FNYEAQ. CDR3 length: 17 amino acids. The CDR3 reads CASSLSGRGSNAGELFF. The CDR3 DNA is TGTGCCAGCAGCTTATCCGGCAGGGGCTCGAACGCCGGGGAGCTGTTTTTT.

CDR3 region: CASKSSENYGYTF. CDR3 DNA: TGTGCCAGTAAGTCGTCAGAGAACTATGGCTACACCTTC. The V call is TRBV19, the J call TRBJ1-2; no reliable D call. This CDR3 contains 13 residues. Germline V gives CDR1 LNHDA, CDR2 SQIVND (reference sequence). V was pared by 7 bases and J by 2 bases, with 11 bases between.

The chain joins TRBV30 to TRBJ1-6; no clear D. The CDR3 is 14 amino acids. V was pared by 0 bases and J by 5 bases, with 8 bases between. Germline V gives CDR1 GTSNPN, CDR2 SVGIG (reference sequence). The CDR3 sequence: CAWSVVGDNSPLHF. For the CDR3, the DNA is TGTGCCTGGAGTGTAGTCGGAGATAATTCACCCCTCCACTTT.

V and J are TRBV4-2 and TRBJ2-5, with D uncertain. V lost 1 base and J 2 bases, leaving 11 bases between the germline ends. Germline loops: CDR1 LGHNA, CDR2 YNFKEQ. The CDR3 has 15 amino acids. CDR3: CASSQGGERQETQYF. CDR3 in DNA: TGTGCCAGCAGCCAAGGGGGTGAGAGACAAGAGACCCAGTACTTC.

This chain uses TRBV28 with TRBJ2-7; 10 bases align to TRBD2. CDR3 length: 17 residues. Looked up from germline, CDR1 is MDHEN and CDR2 is SYDVKM. V shed 4 bases, J shed 2 bases, and the junction held 11 bases outside the gene matches. The CDR3: CASSSELAGKPPYEQYF. In nucleotides, the CDR3 is TGTGCCAGCAGTTCTGAACTAGCGGGGAAACCTCCCTACGAGCAGTACTTC.